The sample holds a few counts of the clone carrying this TCR beta chain. Its antigen remains unknown. These data belong to a study of blood T cells in healthy people across ages. General study findings and limits: Long-lived and aged donors differed, with more naive CD4+ cells and higher diversity in the long-lived.

Trimming cost V 3 bases and J 7 bases, with 13 bases left between them. The CDR3 has 14 amino acids. Germline CDR1 and CDR2: MGHRA and YSYEKL. A second roughly 6 to 12 cycle PCR used barcoded and J-beta primers. TCRdb reanalysed the 5' RACE reads using MiXCR and keeps one entry per CDR3 protein. The data contain 1 million or so distinct CDR3 sequences, approximately 26% of them singletons. These sequences were also reported in another study, on T cells of mothers and their children.

Specimen: blood. The sequence was obtained from a girl aged 2-10 years in good health. V usage is TRBV4-1 and J usage is TRBJ2-1; the D call may be TRBD1 or TRBD2 (5 bases each). This chain's CDR3 is CASSHTGTGNEQFF. The CDR3 DNA reads TGCGCCAGCAGCCATACCGGGACGGGGAATGAGCAGTTCTTC.